This T cell receptor beta chain was observed in a study of cytomegalovirus exposure and HLA in healthy donors. With 6 bases removed from V and 1 base from J, the gap between germline ends came to 16 bases. CDR1 and CDR2 (germline): SNHLY, FYNNEI. There are 15 residues in the CDR3. The PCR ran on 60 Vbeta and 13 Jbeta primers. Assay used: immunoSEQ multiplex PCR; TCRdb lists only in-frame clones, some missing. This table has some 160,000 clones, around 79% appearing once. The clonotype originates from a middle-aged woman in good health and CMV-seronegative. The sequencing sample was made of PBMCs. The gene calls are TRBV2 and TRBJ2-7; D unresolved. CDR3 amino acids: CASSGSVFRSYEQYF. In DNA form, the CDR3 reads TGTGCCAGCAGCGGCTCCGTCTTCAGGTCCTACGAGCAGTACTTC.